The rows below give T cell receptor beta chains drawn from one sample of a study of blood T cell repertoires in COVID-19. The method was immunoSEQ multiplex PCR; TCRdb's version includes in-frame clones alone and lacks a portion of them. The repertoire consists of roughly 500,000 clones, with approximately 92% occurring once and the leading ten covering around 0.9%. Material: peripheral blood. The source of these receptors is a man between 18 and 29 years old with COVID-19, enrolled during active disease. The CDR3 runs from the conserved cysteine through the conserved F or W. A D gene is named only where the DNA matches it firmly. Size tells how often a clone was seen (once, few, many) or the class of an expanded clone, and some rows leave it out.

size	D	V	J	length	DNA	CDR3
once	NA	TRBV5-1	TRBJ1-1	16	TGCGCCAGCAGCTTACAGACAGCAGGCATGAACACTGAAGCTTTCTTT	CASSLQTAGMNTEAFF
once	TRBD2	TRBV3-1/TRBV3-2	TRBJ2-7	17	TGTGCCAGCAGCCAAAGTCTTACTAGCGGACGCTCCTACGAGCAGTACTTC	CASSQSLTSGRSYEQYF
NA	TRBD2	TRBV19	TRBJ2-1	15	TGTGCCAGTAGTGGGCGACTAGCGGGGTACAATGAGCAGTTCTTC	CASSGRLAGYNEQFF
NA	NA	TRBV5-6	TRBJ2-2	13	TGTGCCAGCAGCTTAAGCTTCACCGGGGAGCTGTTTTTT	CASSLSFTGELFF
few	TRBD1	TRBV2	TRBJ1-2	12	TGTGCCAGCAGTGACTGGCAGGGGGCGCGTACCTTC	CASSDWQGARTF
few	NA	TRBV19	TRBJ1-2	12	TGTGCCAGTAAACAGGGAAACTATGGCTACACCTTC	CASKQGNYGYTF
once	TRBD2	TRBV29-1	TRBJ2-5	15	TGCAGCGTGACAACTAGCGGGGCGCCCCAAGAGACCCAGTACTTC	CSVTTSGAPQETQYF
NA	TRBD1	TRBV5-1	TRBJ2-2	17	TGCGCCAGCAGCTCGCGGCTGGACAGGGCGAACACCGGGGAGCTGTTTTTT	CASSSRLDRANTGELFF
NA	TRBD1	TRBV11-1	TRBJ2-3	15	TGTGCCAGCACCCCCGACAGGGGGCGCGCAGATACGCAGTATTTT	CASTPDRGRADTQYF
NA	NA	TRBV25-1	TRBJ1-1	13	TGTGCCAGCAGTCCTCGGGAGTGGACTGAAGCTTTCTTT	CASSPREWTEAFF
NA	NA	TRBV7-2	TRBJ1-4	15	TGTGCCAGCAGCTTAGCGGGAGGGAGGAATGAAAAACTGTTTTTT	CASSLAGGRNEKLFF
NA	TRBD1	TRBV30	TRBJ1-1	12	TGTGCCTGGGACAGGGGGAGCACTGAAGCTTTCTTT	CAWDRGSTEAFF
NA	NA	TRBV6-2/TRBV6-3	TRBJ1-5	14	TGTGCCAGCAGTTACGAGTTGCGCAATCAGCCCCAGCATTTT	CASSYELRNQPQHF
NA	TRBD1	TRBV13	TRBJ1-3	14	TGTGCCAGCAGCAAACAGGGGGCTGGAAACACCATATATTTT	CASSKQGAGNTIYF
NA	TRBD1	TRBV27	TRBJ2-3	15	TGTGCCAGCAGTCCCCAGGGGGCTAGCACAGATACGCAGTATTTT	CASSPQGASTDTQYF
NA	NA	TRBV7-2	TRBJ2-3	14	TGTGCCAGCGGGCAGATAGGGGGTGTAGATACGCAGTATTTT	CASGQIGGVDTQYF
once	TRBD1	TRBV11-3	TRBJ1-1	15	TGTGCCAGCAGCTCGCAGACAGGGGGCTACACTGAAGCTTTCTTT	CASSSQTGGYTEAFF
NA	TRBD1	TRBV19	TRBJ2-1	17	TGTGCCAGTAGTCCCGACAGGGGTCAGAGCTCCTACAATGAGCAGTTCTTC	CASSPDRGQSSYNEQFF